Following are 9 T cell receptor beta chains from one sample sequenced in a study of blood T cell repertoires in COVID-19. Some clones are missing from TCRdb's copy, which holds only in-frame ones; the method was immunoSEQ multiplex PCR. This table has about 120,000 clones, 75% to 85% appearing once. Sequencing was carried out using peripheral blood. The receptors shown here come from a woman over 75 with acute or convalescent COVID-19.

The rearrangement joins TRBV7-2 to TRBJ1-2, with D unresolved. Germline CDR1 is SGHTA and CDR2 is FQGNSA. The CDR3 runs 12 residues. Trimming removed 1 base at V and 8 bases at J, with 8 bases between. The CDR3 DNA follows: TGTGCCAGCAGCTTAGTGGGCCTAGGCTACACCTTC. As protein: CASSLVGLGYTF. Combining the CDR3 with reference TRBV7-2 and TRBJ1-2 gives the whole variable domain GAGVSQSPSNKVTEKGKDVELRCDPISGHTALYWYRQSLGQGLEFLIYFQGNSAPDKSGLPSDRFSAERTGGSVSTLTIQRTQQEDSAVYLCASSLVGLGYTFGSGTRLTVV.

The V and J genes are TRBV7-2 and TRBJ2-5; weak D call: TRBD2 (6 bases). CDR3 length: 15 residues. Germline CDR1 and CDR2: SGHTA and FQGNSA. Trimming pared 0 bases from V and 5 bases from J, leaving 13 bases between. DNA for the CDR3: TGTGCCAGCAGCTTAGCGAGGAGGGAAGGGGAGACCCAGTACTTC. Translating it yields CASSLARREGETQYF.

This rearrangement joins TRBV5-1 to TRBJ2-3; 7 bases line up with TRBD2. Germline V gene sequence: CDR1 SGHRS, CDR2 YFSETQ. The CDR3 sequence is 15 residues long. V lost 0 bases and J lost 5; bases outside the gene matches: 6. The CDR3 sequence: CASSLGGTMGDTQYF. The CDR3 DNA follows: TGCGCCAGCAGCTTGGGTGGGACTATGGGAGATACGCAGTATTTT.

The chain joins TRBV6-1 to TRBJ2-3, with a tentative D call TRBD2 (6 bases). Germline values: CDR1 MNHNS, CDR2 SASEGT. The V gene lost 3 bases and the J gene lost 4 bases, with 11 bases spanning the gap. CDR3 length: 14 residues. CDR3 sequence reads: CASSEGLQSDTQYF. CDR3 coding DNA: TGTGCCAGCAGTGAGGGACTTCAATCAGATACGCAGTATTTT.

V and J are TRBV2 and TRBJ1-1; D not certain. The length of the CDR3 is 13 residues. The V and J ends lost 7 bases and 1 base respectively, with 10 bases between them. Germline assignment: CDR1 SNHLY and CDR2 FYNNEI. The CDR3 sequence is CASTYRPNTEAFF. The CDR3 bases are TGTGCCAGCACTTACAGACCGAACACTGAAGCTTTCTTT.

The chain couples TRBV9 to TRBJ1-2, with 8 bases lining up with TRBD1. Trimming took 3 bases from V and 4 from J; bases not matched to a gene: 8. From germline, CDR1 is SGDLS and CDR2 YYNGEE. The CDR3 has 15 residues. The CDR3 loop is CASSDSIGTGYGYTF. DNA for the CDR3: TGTGCCAGCAGCGATAGCATTGGGACAGGCTATGGCTACACCTTC.

The chain carries TRBV5-1 and TRBJ1-5, with unresolved D. This CDR3 contains 16 residues. Germline CDR1 reads SGHRS; CDR2 reads YFSETQ. Trimming took off 7 bases at V and 2 bases at J, with 19 bases between the two ends. CDR3 sequence: CASGPIGVRGNQPQHF. The CDR3 DNA is TGCGCCAGCGGTCCTATTGGAGTCCGGGGCAATCAGCCCCAGCATTTT.

This chain joins TRBV5-1 and TRBJ1-1, with a possible D match to TRBD1 (6 bases). This CDR3 comprises 15 residues. Germline CDR1 is SGHRS and CDR2 is YFSETQ. V lost 0 bases to trimming and J lost 4 bases, with 13 bases between them. This CDR3 reads CASSLGVRGGTEAFF. DNA of the CDR3: TGCGCCAGCAGCTTGGGCGTCAGGGGTGGCACTGAAGCTTTCTTT.

V is TRBV7-3 and J is TRBJ1-1, with D uncertain. Per germline, CDR1 SGHTA and CDR2 FQGTGA. This CDR3 spans 13 amino acids. V gave up 5 bases and J gave up 1 base, with 8 bases separating them. The CDR3 region is CASSREENTEAFF. DNA of the CDR3: TGTGCCAGCAGCCGGGAAGAGAACACTGAAGCTTTCTTT.